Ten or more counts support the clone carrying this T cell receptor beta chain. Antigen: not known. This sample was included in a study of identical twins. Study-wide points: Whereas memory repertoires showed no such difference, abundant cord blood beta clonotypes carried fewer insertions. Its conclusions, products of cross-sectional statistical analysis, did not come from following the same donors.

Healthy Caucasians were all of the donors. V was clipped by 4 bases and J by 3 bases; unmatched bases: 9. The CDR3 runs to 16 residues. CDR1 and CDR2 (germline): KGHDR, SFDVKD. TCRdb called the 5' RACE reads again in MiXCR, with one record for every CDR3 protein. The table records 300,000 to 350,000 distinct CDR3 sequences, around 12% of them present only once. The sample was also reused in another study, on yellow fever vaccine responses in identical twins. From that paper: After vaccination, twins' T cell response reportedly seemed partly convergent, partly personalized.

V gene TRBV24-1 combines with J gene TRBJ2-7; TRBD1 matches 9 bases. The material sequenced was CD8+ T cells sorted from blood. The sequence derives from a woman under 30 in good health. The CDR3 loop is CATSDPRDRDGYEQYF. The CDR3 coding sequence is TGTGCCACCAGTGACCCCCGGGACAGGGATGGCTACGAGCAGTACTTC.